These 21 T cell receptor beta chains originate from one sample sequenced in a study of blood T cell repertoires in COVID-19. Measured with immunoSEQ multiplex PCR; TCRdb has only the in-frame clones, and not every one. The data show hundreds of thousands of clones, roughly 80% seen once. Sample: PBMCs or T cells enriched from blood (not recorded which). Receptors originate from a woman aged 40 to 55 who had been exposed to COVID-19.

The chain uses TRBV4-2 and TRBJ2-3; 14 nucleotides agree with TRBD2. The CDR3 is made up of 17 amino acids. Germline lookup yields CDR1 LGHNA and CDR2 YNFKEQ. Unmatched junction bases numbered 3, after V lost 0 bases and J lost 4 bases. The CDR3 sequence: CASSQETSGGAADTQYF. CDR3 in DNA: TGTGCCAGCAGCCAAGAGACTAGCGGGGGGGCGGCAGATACGCAGTATTTT.

This clone was counted once. The rearrangement links TRBV7-2 to TRBJ2-7; 10 positions match TRBD1. Trimming removed 6 bases from V and 2 bases from J; junction bases left unmatched: 7. The germline V gene has CDR1 SGHTA and CDR2 FQGNSA. The CDR3 has 15 amino acids. The CDR3 coding sequence is TGTGCCAGCAGGAAAGCCGGGACAGGGGCCTACGAGCAGTACTTC. Translated: CASRKAGTGAYEQYF.

This sequence joins TRBV6-2 or TRBV6-3 and TRBJ2-3; TRBD1 matches at 7 bases. CDR3 length: 15 amino acids. V gave up 1 base and J gave up 2 bases; unmatched junction bases: 3. CDR1 and CDR2 (germline): MNHEY, SVGEGT. CDR3 sequence reads: CASSYWDSYTDTQYF. DNA of the CDR3: TGTGCCAGCAGTTACTGGGACAGCTACACAGATACGCAGTATTTT.

J is TRBJ2-2 and V is TRBV5-1; 8 positions agree with TRBD1. This CDR3 is built from 16 residues. V lost 0 bases, J lost 2 bases, and 3 bases stayed unmatched. CDR1 SGHRS and CDR2 YFSETQ come from the germline V gene. The CDR3 protein is CASSLASGGNTGELFF. The CDR3 nucleotides read TGCGCCAGCAGCTTGGCCTCAGGGGGCAACACCGGGGAGCTGTTTTTT.

The rearrangement uses TRBV28 and TRBJ1-4; 8 nucleotides agree with TRBD1. This CDR3 contains 14 residues. CDR1 is MDHEN and CDR2 is SYDVKM in the germline V gene. Germline trimming cut 6 bases from V and 8 bases from J; bases unmatched to any gene: 8. As DNA, the CDR3 is TGTGCCAGCAGGGGGTGGGACAGGCAAGAAAAACTGTTTTTT. Its translation: CASRGWDRQEKLFF.

This rearrangement joins TRBV28 to TRBJ1-4; 7 bases agree with TRBD1. V dropped 10 bases and J dropped 3; count of bases not matched to a gene: 5. Germline lookup yields CDR1 MDHEN and CDR2 SYDVKM. The CDR3 runs 13 residues. The CDR3 DNA is TGTGCCAACTCAGGGGGACCTAATGAAAAACTGTTTTTT. Translating gives CANSGGPNEKLFF.

The chain is built from TRBV23-1 and TRBJ1-5; D may be TRBD1 (5 bases). TRBV23-1 is assigned to the ORF class and has an uncertain function. V was trimmed by 3 bases and J by 0 bases, leaving 15 bases between them. The CDR3 contains 17 residues. CDR3 sequence reads: CASSHPPTENSNQPQHF. The CDR3 coding sequence is TGCGCCAGCAGTCACCCACCGACAGAGAATAGCAATCAGCCCCAGCATTTT.

The chain carries TRBV12-3 or TRBV12-4 and TRBJ1-2; 7 bases fit TRBD1. Losses at the gene ends were 6 bases for V and 6 bases for J; bases not matched to a gene: 4. CDR3 length: 12 amino acids. DNA of the CDR3: TGTGCCAGCAGAACAGGGGAAAATGGCTACACCTTC. Encoded protein: CASRTGENGYTF.

The chain recombines TRBV11-2 with TRBJ1-6; D perhaps matches TRBD1 (6 bases). Trimming took off 5 bases at V and 7 bases at J, with 12 bases between the two ends. CDR3 size: 14 residues. The V gene's germline CDR1 is SGHAT and CDR2 FQNNGV. CDR3 sequence: CASSPRTENSPLHF. CDR3 coding DNA: TGTGCCAGCAGCCCCCGGACAGAGAATTCACCCCTCCACTTT.

The chain joins TRBV10-3 to TRBJ1-1; TRBD1 agrees at 9 bases. The CDR3 runs 13 residues. Germline CDR1 ENHRY, CDR2 SYGVKD. The ends lost 9 bases at V and 3 bases at J; junction bases unmatched: 5. The DNA of the CDR3 is TGTGCCATACAGGGACAGGGAGACACTGAAGCTTTCTTT. It translates to CAIQGQGDTEAFF.

The CDR3 bases are TGTGCCAGTTGCGCGGGAAACAATCAGCCCCAGCATTTT. It encodes CASCAGNNQPQHF. The chain is built from TRBV19 and TRBJ1-5; D gene unclear. The CDR3 has 13 residues. Trimming pared 8 bases from V and 3 bases from J, leaving 11 bases between. CDR1 and CDR2 from the germline V gene are LNHDA and SQIVND (reference sequence).

The J gene is TRBJ1-6, the V gene TRBV28; D is possibly TRBD1 (6 bases). The V end was cut by 6 bases, the J end by 7 bases, with 13 bases between. There are 14 residues in the CDR3. Germline loops: CDR1 MDHEN, CDR2 SYDVKM. In DNA form, the CDR3 reads TGTGCCAGCAGCTTAGACAGGTCAAATTCACCCCTCCACTTT. This gives the protein CASSLDRSNSPLHF.

This clone came up a few times. CDR3 DNA: TGTGCCAGCAGGGGGGGTGATCAGCCCCAGCATTTT. Its translation: CASRGGDQPQHF. V is TRBV12-3 or TRBV12-4 and J is TRBJ1-5; D may be TRBD1 (5 bases). Between the trimmed V and J ends, which lost 6 bases and 5 bases, there was a span of 8 bases. The CDR3 totals 12 residues.

The genes are TRBV6-5 and TRBJ2-2; 11 bases agree with TRBD1. Trimming at V came to 4 bases and at J to 8 bases, leaving 3 bases not matched to a gene. This CDR3 comprises 14 residues. CDR1 MNHEY and CDR2 SVGAGI come from the germline V gene. CDR3 sequence reads: CASSSGQGVGELFF. CDR3 nucleotides: TGTGCCAGCAGTTCGGGACAGGGGGTGGGGGAGCTGTTTTTT.

This clone was picked up a small number of times. This sequence joins TRBV18 and TRBJ2-2, with 9 bases that match TRBD2. CDR3 size: 17 residues. Germline CDR1 is KGHSH and CDR2 is LQKENI. J gave up 1 base and V 1 base, and 4 bases lay outside the gene matches. CDR3 nucleotides: TGTGCCAGCTCACCACTCCGAGCGGGGGGGAACACCGGGGAGCTGTTTTTT. Its protein is CASSPLRAGGNTGELFF.

J is TRBJ1-2 and V is TRBV7-2; D is possibly TRBD1 (5 bases). CDR3 length: 15 amino acids. Germline V CDR1 and CDR2: SGHTA, FQGNSA. V lost 5 bases to trimming and J lost 5 bases, with 18 bases between them. The CDR3 sequence is CASSPAGDRVYGYTF. CDR3 in DNA: TGTGCCAGCAGCCCTGCGGGGGATAGGGTTTATGGCTACACCTTC.

This sequence joins TRBV5-1 and TRBJ2-7; TRBD1 matches 8 bases. Losses at the gene ends were 2 bases for V and 5 bases for J; bases not matched to a gene: 9. CDR3 length equals 15 residues. Per the germline V gene, CDR1 is SGHRS and CDR2 is YFSETQ. The CDR3 DNA reads as TGCGCCAGCAGCTTACAGACAGGGGTCAGCGACGAGCAGTACTTC. Its protein product is CASSLQTGVSDEQYF.

This rearrangement joins TRBV10-2 to TRBJ2-1, with TRBD1 matching 9 bases. Looked up from germline, CDR1 is WSHSY and CDR2 is SAAADI. V lost 2 bases and J lost 10; bases outside the gene matches: 9. CDR3 size: 15 residues. The CDR3 spells CASSERGQGGREQFF. In DNA, the CDR3 is TGCGCCAGCAGTGAGCGGGGACAGGGAGGACGGGAGCAGTTCTTC.

The V call is TRBV25-1, the J call TRBJ1-2; D gene ambiguous. Germline-derived CDR1 and CDR2 are MGHDK and SYGVNS. The V end was cut by 8 bases, the J end by 8 bases, with 15 bases between. This CDR3 region has 12 residues. The CDR3 region is CASRGEGWGYTF. The CDR3 DNA is TGTGCCAGCCGCGGAGAGGGCTGGGGCTACACCTTC.

The V and J genes are TRBV5-4 and TRBJ1-4, with TRBD1 matching over 7 bases. CDR3 length: 15 amino acids. Looked up from germline, CDR1 is SGHNT and CDR2 is YYREEE (reference sequence). V lost 4 bases, J lost 7 bases, and 10 bases stayed unmatched. CDR3 sequence (DNA): TGTGCCAGCAGCCCTGGCCAGGGGGTGGGTGAAAAACTGTTTTTT. Its translation: CASSPGQGVGEKLFF.

This sequence joins TRBV27 and TRBJ2-2; 7 bases align to TRBD1. Trimming removed 7 bases from V and 6 bases from J; junction bases left unmatched: 8. CDR1 is MNHEY, CDR2 SMNVEV, per germline (reference sequence). The CDR3 has 14 amino acids. The CDR3 spells CASTTGDSAGELFF. The CDR3 nucleotides are TGTGCCAGCACAACAGGGGATTCCGCCGGGGAGCTGTTTTTT.